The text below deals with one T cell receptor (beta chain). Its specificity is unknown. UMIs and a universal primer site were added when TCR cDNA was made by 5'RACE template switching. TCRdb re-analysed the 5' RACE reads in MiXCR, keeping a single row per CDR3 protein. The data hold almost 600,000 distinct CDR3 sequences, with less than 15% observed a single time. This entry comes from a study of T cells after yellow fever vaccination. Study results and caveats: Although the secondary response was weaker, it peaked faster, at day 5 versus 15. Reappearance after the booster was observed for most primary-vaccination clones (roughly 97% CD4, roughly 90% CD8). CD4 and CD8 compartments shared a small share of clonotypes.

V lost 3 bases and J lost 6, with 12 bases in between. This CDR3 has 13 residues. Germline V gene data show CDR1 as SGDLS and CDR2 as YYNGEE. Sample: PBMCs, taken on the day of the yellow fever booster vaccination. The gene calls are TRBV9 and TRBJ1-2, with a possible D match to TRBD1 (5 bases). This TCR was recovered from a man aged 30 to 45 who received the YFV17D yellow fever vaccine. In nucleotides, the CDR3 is TGTGCCAGCAGCGCGACAGAGACCGATGGCTACACCTTC. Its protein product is CASSATETDGYTF.